The following is a TCR beta chain sequence with its context. As yet, its antigen is unknown. The source of the sample is a study of OX40 agonist ivuxolimab in advanced cancers. Turning to the study itself: A partial response was reached by three patients: one with hepatocellular carcinoma and two with cutaneous melanoma. Study-wide points: No determination was made of the antigen specificity of the expanded peripheral T cells.

The data were produced by immunoSEQ multiplex PCR, yet TCRdb's version contains in-frame clones alone and is incomplete. Altogether fewer than 65,000 clones are present, nearly 90% being singletons, with the ten largest covering around 0.37%. This TCR was recovered from an adult with an advanced solid tumor such as melanoma, head and neck, liver or kidney cancer. The sequences come from CD4+ or CD8+ T cells sorted from blood, collected in a trial of the OX40 agonist ivuxolimab.

CDR3 bases: TGTGCCAGTAGTACCTGGACGGGAGGCTACACCTTC. Protein sequence: CASSTWTGGYTF. The J gene is TRBJ1-2, the V gene TRBV19; D unresolved. This CDR3 is 12 amino acids long. CDR1 is LNHDA and CDR2 is SQIVND in the germline V gene (reference sequence). Trimming shortened V by 4 bases and J by 8 bases, and 11 bases separated the two germline ends.